This T cell receptor beta chain was identified during a study of blood T cell repertoires in COVID-19. In the study's own analysis: It was from reference gene primer amplification that nucleated cell counts were estimated. Only in-frame clones appear in the TCRdb table, and some are missing; sequencing was by immunoSEQ multiplex PCR. D and trimming were read from the DNA, whereas the V and J calls and clone size are those reported in that table. The repertoire consists of about 320,000 clones, with 70% to 90% occurring once and the leading ten covering roughly 6.7%. The sample comprised peripheral blood. The receptor was isolated from a man aged 18 to 29 who had recovered from COVID-19.

The CDR3 here is CASSVDLAKNIQYF. The CDR3 bases are TGTGCCAGCAGCGTAGATCTAGCCAAAAACATTCAGTACTTC. This chain uses TRBV5-4 with TRBJ2-4; D uncertain. The CDR3 is 14 residues long. V lost 4 bases and J lost 0, with 8 bases in between. Germline lookup yields CDR1 SGHNT and CDR2 YYREEE (reference sequence).